Below are 3 T cell receptor beta chains sequenced from a single sample in a study of T cells in localized non-small cell lung cancer. Only in-frame clones appear in the TCRdb table, and some are missing; sequencing was by immunoSEQ multiplex PCR. The sample records about 78,000 clones, 84% being singletons. The sequences come from peripheral blood, collected before any cancer treatment. Every receptor here comes from a man aged 35 to 69 with stage I lung adenocarcinoma.

The genes are TRBV27 and TRBJ1-2; 7 positions match TRBD1. With 5 bases clipped from V and 1 base from J, the junction kept 4 bases outside the gene matches. The CDR3 is 14 amino acids. From germline, CDR1 is MNHEY and CDR2 SMNVEV (reference sequence). The CDR3 sequence is CASSTGQFNYGYTF. The CDR3, as DNA: TGTGCCAGCAGTACGGGACAGTTTAACTATGGCTACACCTTC.

The chain uses TRBV29-1 and TRBJ2-3; D remains unclear. Trimming cost V 8 bases and J 0 bases, with 12 bases left between them. Germline assignment: CDR1 SQVTM and CDR2 ANQGSEA. The CDR3 loop spans 13 amino acids. DNA for the CDR3: TGCAGCTTCCGAGGCCCTAGCACAGATACGCAGTATTTT. Translation: CSFRGPSTDTQYF.

This chain connects TRBV7-9 to TRBJ1-3; the D gene is possibly TRBD1 (5 bases). The CDR3 runs 15 residues. Germline lookup yields CDR1 SEHNR and CDR2 FQNEAQ (reference sequence). V lost 2 bases, J lost 2 bases, and 10 bases lay in between. CDR3 DNA sequence: TGTGCCAGCAGCTTACAGGGTGATGCTGGAAACACCATATATTTT. Its protein product is CASSLQGDAGNTIYF.